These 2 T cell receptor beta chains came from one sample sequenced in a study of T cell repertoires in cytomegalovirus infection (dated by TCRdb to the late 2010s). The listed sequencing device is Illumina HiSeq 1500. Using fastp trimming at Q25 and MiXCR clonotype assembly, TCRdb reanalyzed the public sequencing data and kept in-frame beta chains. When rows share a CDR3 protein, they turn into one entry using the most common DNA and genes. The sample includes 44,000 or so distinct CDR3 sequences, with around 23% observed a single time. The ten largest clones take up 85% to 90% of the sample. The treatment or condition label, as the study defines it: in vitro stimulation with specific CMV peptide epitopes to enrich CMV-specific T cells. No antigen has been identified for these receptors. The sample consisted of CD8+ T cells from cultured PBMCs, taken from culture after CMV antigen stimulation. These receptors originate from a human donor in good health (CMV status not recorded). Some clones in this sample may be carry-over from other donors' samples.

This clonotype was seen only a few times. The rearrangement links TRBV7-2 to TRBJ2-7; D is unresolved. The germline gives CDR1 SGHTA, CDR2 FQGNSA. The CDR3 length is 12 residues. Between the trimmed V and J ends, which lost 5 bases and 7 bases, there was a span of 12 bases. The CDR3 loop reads CASSLDGAEQYF. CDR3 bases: TGTGCCAGCAGCCTCGACGGCGCGGAGCAGTACTTC.

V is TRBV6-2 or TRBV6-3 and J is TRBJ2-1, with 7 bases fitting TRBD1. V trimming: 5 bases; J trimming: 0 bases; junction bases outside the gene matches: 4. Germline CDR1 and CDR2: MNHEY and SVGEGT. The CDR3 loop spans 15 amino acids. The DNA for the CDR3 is TGTGCCAGCAGTCGACAGGGTGGCTCCTACAATGAGCAGTTCTTC. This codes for CASSRQGGSYNEQFF.